These T cell receptor beta chains were read from a single sample in a study of Ad26.COV2.S vaccination and SARS-CoV-2 variants. Clones were read by immunoSEQ multiplex PCR, and TCRdb kept only the in-frame ones, dropping some. The table lists 85,000 to 95,000 clones, 82% of them singletons. Sequenced material: peripheral blood, taken after recovery from COVID-19. The source of these receptors is a human donor who had recovered from COVID-19. Each CDR3 is given with its conserved first and last residue. The order of the fields is clone size, J gene, V gene, D gene, CDR3 DNA, CDR3 protein. A D gene is named only where the DNA matches it firmly. The size entry is marked missing in some rows and otherwise reads once, few, many or a size class.

size: .; J: TRBJ1-1; V: TRBV11-2; D: .; DNA: TGTGCCAGCAGCTGGGGGGTGAACACTGAAGCTTTCTTT; CDR3: CASSWGVNTEAFF
size: .; J: TRBJ2-7; V: TRBV16; D: .; DNA: TGTGCCAGCAGCCTAGGAACCTACGAGCAGTACTTC; CDR3: CASSLGTYEQYF
size: .; J: TRBJ2-2; V: TRBV11-3; D: TRBD1; DNA: TGTGCCAGCAGCTTTAACAGGGGGTTTGGCACCGGGGAGCTGTTTTTT; CDR3: CASSFNRGFGTGELFF
size: .; J: TRBJ2-7; V: TRBV9; D: TRBD2; DNA: TGTGCCAGCAGCGCGGGGACTAGCGGGAGGCGGTTGGGCTACGAGCAGTACTTC; CDR3: CASSAGTSGRRLGYEQYF
size: .; J: TRBJ2-7; V: TRBV6-1; D: TRBD1; DNA: TGTGCCAGCAGTGAAACCGGGACAGGACCCTACGAGCAGTACTTC; CDR3: CASSETGTGPYEQYF
size: .; J: TRBJ1-2; V: TRBV28; D: .; DNA: TGTGCCAGCAGGGGGGGCAGTACTAACTATGGCTACACCTTC; CDR3: CASRGGSTNYGYTF
size: .; J: TRBJ1-5; V: TRBV28; D: .; DNA: TGTGCCAGCAGCTCGTTAACCAGACTCGGTCAGCCCCAGCATTTT; CDR3: CASSSLTRLGQPQHF
size: .; J: TRBJ2-7; V: TRBV7-2; D: .; DNA: TGTGCCAGCAGCTCTACCTCGGGGGAGCAGTACTTC; CDR3: CASSSTSGEQYF
size: .; J: TRBJ2-1; V: TRBV9; D: TRBD2; DNA: TGTGCCAGCAGCGTAGGACTAGCGGGGGGGGAGCAGTTCTTC; CDR3: CASSVGLAGGEQFF
size: .; J: TRBJ1-6; V: TRBV28; D: .; DNA: TGTGCCAGCAGTTTAAGAGAACAGGGTGCCTCACCCCTCCACTTT; CDR3: CASSLREQGASPLHF
size: .; J: TRBJ2-7; V: TRBV3-1/TRBV3-2; D: TRBD1; DNA: TGTGCCAGCAGCCCTTCCTCTCTAACAGGGGGACCCGCCTACGAGCAGTACTTC; CDR3: CASSPSSLTGGPAYEQYF
size: .; J: TRBJ2-4; V: TRBV5-6; D: .; DNA: TGTGCCAGCAGCTTGCTTTACGGTGACAAAAACATTCAGTACTTC; CDR3: CASSLLYGDKNIQYF
size: .; J: TRBJ1-4; V: TRBV6-1; D: .; DNA: TGTGCCAGCAGTGAATTAAGATTTGAGGCTTTTGAAAAACTGTTTTTT; CDR3: CASSELRFEAFEKLFF
size: .; J: TRBJ1-3; V: TRBV7-2; D: TRBD1; DNA: TGTGCCAGCAGCTTAGCCGGACAGGGGTTTGGAAACACCATATATTTT; CDR3: CASSLAGQGFGNTIYF
size: few; J: TRBJ1-3; V: TRBV7-2; D: .; DNA: TGTGCCAGCAGCTTAGAGATAACAGGCGGATTCTACTCTGGAAACACCATATATTTT; CDR3: CASSLEITGGFYSGNTIYF